This TCR beta chain was profiled in a study of blood T cell repertoires in COVID-19. The data were produced by immunoSEQ multiplex PCR, yet TCRdb's version contains in-frame clones alone and is incomplete. The sample records 270,000 or so clones, less than 90% being singletons. The CDR3 consists of 13 residues. Germline loops: CDR1 SGHRS, CDR2 YFSETQ. The V gene lost 1 base and the J gene lost 9 bases, with 11 bases spanning the gap. The sequence was obtained from a woman younger than 45 with COVID-19, enrolled during active disease. The specimen sequenced was peripheral blood. The V gene is TRBV5-1, the J gene TRBJ1-3; D gene ambiguous. CDR3 coding DNA: TGCGCCAGCAGCTTGAACGGCGGAGCCACCATATATTTT. This translates into CASSLNGGATIYF. Full variable domain (outside the CDR3, taken from reference TRBV5-1 and TRBJ1-3): KAGVTQTPRYLIKTRGQQVTLSCSPISGHRSVSWYQQTPGQGLQFLFEYFSETQRNKGNFPGRFSGRQFSNSRSEMNVSTLELGDSALYLCASSLNGGATIYFGEGSWLTVV.